What follows are 28 T cell receptor beta chains derived from one specimen sequenced in a study of graft-versus-host responses after intestinal transplantation. Researchers processed graft tissue to release intraepithelial and lamina propria lymphocytes. Sequencing was performed with immunoSEQ multiplex PCR; in TCRdb, only in-frame clones are kept and a portion is missing. The sample has more than 30,000 clones, about nine tenths seen once; the top ten hold over 15%. This sample comprised ileum tissue, obtained less than 210 days after intestinal transplant. The receptor source for this set is a human patient who received an intestinal transplant, so some T cells may come from the graft donor.

The gene calls are TRBV6-5 and TRBJ2-7, with 8 bases aligning to TRBD2. This CDR3 spans 16 amino acids. The germline gives CDR1 MNHEY, CDR2 SVGAGI. V gave up 0 bases and J gave up 3 bases; unmatched junction bases: 7. The DNA for the CDR3 is TGTGCCAGCAGTTACTCCGGGGGGGGATGGGTCTACGAGCAGTACTTC. This codes for CASSYSGGGWVYEQYF.

This rearrangement joins TRBV15 to TRBJ2-1; D might be TRBD2 (5 bases). V lost 3 bases to trimming and J lost 9 bases, with 15 bases between them. The CDR3 is 14 residues long. Germline V gene data show CDR1 as LNHNV and CDR2 as YYDKDF (reference sequence). CDR3 loop: CATSRSPTGSEQFF. CDR3 bases: TGTGCCACCAGCAGGAGCCCGACGGGGAGTGAGCAGTTCTTC.

This chain joins TRBV15 and TRBJ2-1; 7 bases are shared with TRBD1. Germline loops: CDR1 LNHNV, CDR2 YYDKDF (reference sequence). There are 15 residues in the CDR3. J lost 3 bases, V lost 1 base, and 3 bases had no gene match. The CDR3 DNA reads as TGTGCCACCAGCAGAGTGCCAGGGGGCTACAATGAGCAGTTCTTC. It encodes CATSRVPGGYNEQFF. The variable domain in full, completed from reference TRBV15 and TRBJ2-1, reads DAMVIQNPRYQVTQFGKPVTLSCSQTLNHNVMYWYQQKSSQAPKLLFHYYDKDFNNEADTPDNFQSRRPNTSFCFLDIRSPGLGDTAMYLCATSRVPGGYNEQFFGPGTRLTVL.

This chain links TRBV10-3 with TRBJ2-1; 10 bases are a match to TRBD2. With 4 bases clipped from V and 5 bases from J, the junction kept 8 bases outside the gene matches. The CDR3 sequence is 16 residues long. CDR1 and CDR2 from the germline V gene are ENHRY and SYGVKD. CDR3 residues: CAISGEAGGPDNEQFF. The DNA for the CDR3 is TGTGCCATCAGTGGAGAAGCGGGGGGGCCCGACAATGAGCAGTTCTTC.

V usage is TRBV5-4 and J usage is TRBJ1-1, with D maybe TRBD1 (5 bases). Deletions cut 4 bases from V and 5 bases from J, with 12 bases between. Germline CDR1 is SGHNT and CDR2 is YYREEE (reference sequence). This CDR3 has 13 residues. As DNA, the CDR3 is TGTGCCAGCAGCCTACTGACAGAGACTGAAGCTTTCTTT. Protein: CASSLLTETEAFF.

This clone was recorded only once. Other DNA sequences from this sample encode an identical CDR3 as well. CDR3 DNA sequence: TGTGCCACCAGCAGGGGTGGAGCAACTAATGAAAAACTGTTTTTT. It translates to CATSRGGATNEKLFF. The chain carries TRBV15 and TRBJ1-4, with D unresolved. CDR3 size: 15 residues. CDR1 and CDR2 (germline): LNHNV, YYDKDF (reference sequence). V lost 3 bases and J 0 bases, leaving 8 bases between the germline ends.

This clone is labeled as medium-sized. The CDR3 is CASSVAGYYSNQPQHF. The CDR3 nucleotides read TGTGCCAGCAGTGTCGCAGGTTATTATAGCAATCAGCCCCAGCATTTT. This chain uses TRBV6-1 with TRBJ1-5, with no clear D. V lost 4 bases and J 0 bases, leaving 13 bases between the germline ends. Germline loops: CDR1 MNHNS, CDR2 SASEGT. CDR3 length: 16 amino acids.

This chain uses TRBV4-1 with TRBJ1-5; D gene uncertain. Trimming shortened V by 0 bases and J by 15 bases, and 9 bases separated the two germline ends. The CDR3 is 11 amino acids. Germline CDR1 and CDR2: MGHRA and YSYEKL. The CDR3 reads CASSQDLSSHF. The CDR3 DNA reads as TGCGCCAGCAGCCAAGACCTGAGTTCGCATTTT.

The table lists this clone with a few counts. This rearrangement joins TRBV4-2 to TRBJ2-7; a possible D gene is TRBD1 (5 bases). CDR1 and CDR2 (germline): LGHNA, YNFKEQ. This CDR3 is built from 14 residues. V was cut by 0 bases and J by 2 bases, with 8 bases left in between. This chain's CDR3 is CASSQDDSTYEQYF. CDR3 DNA: TGTGCCAGCAGCCAAGATGACAGTACCTACGAGCAGTACTTC.

The chain joins TRBV19 to TRBJ2-6, with D perhaps given as TRBD1 or TRBD2 (5 bases each). The CDR3 has 13 residues. The germline gives CDR1 LNHDA, CDR2 SQIVND (reference sequence). V was pared by 8 bases and J by 0 bases, with 5 bases between. The CDR3 region is CASGGSGANVLTF. The CDR3 DNA sequence: TGTGCCAGTGGGGGCTCTGGGGCCAACGTCCTGACTTTC.

The rearrangement uses TRBV28 and TRBJ2-3; the D gene is possibly TRBD2 (6 bases). CDR1 and CDR2 (germline): MDHEN, SYDVKM. CDR3 length: 14 amino acids. Trimming cost V 1 base and J 3 bases, with 8 bases left between them. CDR3 sequence (DNA): TGTGCCAGCAGTTTATTGGAGGGGACAGATACGCAGTATTTT. It translates to CASSLLEGTDTQYF.

The chain links TRBV7-6 to TRBJ1-5; no definite D call. V dropped 3 bases and J dropped 0 bases, with 3 bases sitting between them. Germline-derived CDR1 and CDR2 are SGHVS and FNYEAQ. The CDR3 has 13 amino acids. CDR3 sequence reads: CASSLHSNQPQHF. The CDR3 bases are TGTGCCAGCAGCTTGCATAGCAATCAGCCCCAGCATTTT.

CDR3 protein: CASSHRTLNTEAFF. The CDR3 DNA reads TGTGCCAGTAGTCATCGGACACTGAACACTGAAGCTTTCTTT. V usage is TRBV19 and J usage is TRBJ1-1; D perhaps matches TRBD1 (5 bases). Germline CDR1 and CDR2: LNHDA and SQIVND (reference sequence). This CDR3 contains 14 residues. V lost 5 bases, J lost 0 bases, and 10 bases lay in between.

The CDR3 loop is CASLGRGPYEQYF. The CDR3 bases are TGTGCCAGCTTAGGGAGGGGGCCGTACGAGCAGTACTTC. This chain links TRBV6-5 with TRBJ2-7; D may match TRBD1 or TRBD2 (7 bases each). This CDR3 has 13 amino acids. The V end was cut by 8 bases, the J end by 4 bases, with 15 bases between. From germline, CDR1 is MNHEY and CDR2 SVGAGI.

The rearrangement uses TRBV7-8 and TRBJ2-7, with D possibly being TRBD1 (6 bases). In germline, CDR1 is SGHVS, CDR2 FQNEAQ. CDR3 length: 15 amino acids. Deletions cut 1 base from V and 4 bases from J, with 14 bases between. CDR3 nucleotides: TGTGCCAGCAGCTTAGGGGTTGGGGGCACGTACGAGCAGTACTTC. It yields the protein CASSLGVGGTYEQYF.

The chain combines TRBV27 with TRBJ1-2, with a tentative D call TRBD1 (5 bases). The CDR3 runs to 13 residues. The ends were cut back, 0 bases at V and 6 bases at J, with 8 bases in the middle. Germline CDR1 reads MNHEY; CDR2 reads SMNVEV (reference sequence). CDR3 sequence: CASSLSKGNGYTF. CDR3 in DNA: TGTGCCAGCAGTTTATCGAAGGGGAATGGCTACACCTTC.

The sample holds one count of this clone. The V call is TRBV27, the J call TRBJ2-2; D is perhaps TRBD1 (5 bases). The CDR3 extends over 14 amino acids. CDR1 and CDR2 (germline): MNHEY, SMNVEV (reference sequence). Trimming removed 8 bases from V and 7 bases from J, with 17 bases in between. CDR3 bases: TGTGCCAGCCAAATGGGGCGGACGATCGGGGAGCTGTTTTTT. Translation: CASQMGRTIGELFF.

The chain joins TRBV28 to TRBJ2-5; the D gene is possibly TRBD1 (5 bases). Looked up from germline, CDR1 is MDHEN and CDR2 is SYDVKM. Trimming removed 6 bases at V and 5 bases at J, with 10 bases between. This CDR3 spans 12 amino acids. The CDR3 loop reads CASRGAGETQYF. The CDR3 DNA reads as TGTGCCAGCAGGGGCGCAGGGGAGACCCAGTACTTC. The whole variable domain, remainder taken from reference TRBV28 and TRBJ2-5, is DVKVTQSSRYLVKRTGEKVFLECVQDMDHENMFWYRQDPGLGLRLIYFSYDVKMKEKGDIPEGYSVSREKKERFSLILESASTNQTSMYLCASRGAGETQYFGPGTRLLVL.

The chain is built from TRBV27 and TRBJ2-3; D is unresolved. The CDR3 length is 9 residues. V lost 8 bases, J lost 7 bases, and 4 bases lay in between. Germline V gene sequence: CDR1 MNHEY, CDR2 SMNVEV (reference sequence). This CDR3 reads CASGYTQYF. CDR3 bases: TGTGCCAGCGGGTATACGCAGTATTTT.

The chain carries TRBV9 and TRBJ2-2; D is unresolved. The germline V gene encodes CDR1 SGDLS and CDR2 YYNGEE. V was clipped by 0 bases and J by 8 bases, with 8 bases between them. The CDR3 is 13 amino acids. The CDR3, as DNA: TGTGCCAGCAGCGTAGATTTGGAAGGGGAGCTGTTTTTT. It translates to CASSVDLEGELFF.

The chain couples TRBV28 to TRBJ2-7, with D perhaps matching TRBD1 or TRBD2 (5 bases each). This CDR3 has 16 residues. The ends were cut back, 4 bases at V and 4 bases at J, with 20 bases in the middle. Looked up from germline, CDR1 is MDHEN and CDR2 is SYDVKM. The CDR3 DNA follows: TGTGCCAGCAGTTCACCCCGGGGCCGCGTAGCATACGAGCAGTACTTC. Its translation is CASSSPRGRVAYEQYF.

The chain has TRBV2 and TRBJ1-4; D is unresolved. The CDR3 sequence is 13 residues long. CDR1 is SNHLY, CDR2 FYNNEI, per germline. Trimming removed 7 bases from V and 15 bases from J, with 21 bases in between. The CDR3 DNA reads as TGTGCCAGCACGGGTAGACCCACGGACGGTATGTTTTTT. This codes for CASTGRPTDGMFF. Based on the CDR3 plus reference TRBV2 and TRBJ1-4, the full variable domain is EPEVTQTPSHQVTQMGQEVILRCVPISNHLYFYWYRQILGQKVEFLVSFYNNEISEKSEIFDDQFSVERPDGSNFTLKIRSTKLEDSAMYFCASTGRPTDGMFFGSGTQLSVL.

V gene TRBV19 combines with J gene TRBJ1-2; 7 bases fit TRBD1. V was pared by 3 bases and J by 0 bases, with 4 bases of the junction left unmatched. The CDR3 extends over 15 amino acids. Per germline, CDR1 LNHDA and CDR2 SQIVND (reference sequence). The CDR3 here is CASSIHRGPNYGYTF. DNA of the CDR3: TGTGCCAGTAGTATTCACAGGGGCCCTAACTATGGCTACACCTTC.

The chain has TRBV28 and TRBJ2-1; D tentatively fits TRBD1 or TRBD2 (5 bases each). The V and J ends lost 3 bases and 4 bases respectively, with 13 bases between them. Germline V gives CDR1 MDHEN, CDR2 SYDVKM. The CDR3 is 15 amino acids. This CDR3 reads CASSFRGRVYNEQFF. DNA of the CDR3: TGTGCCAGCAGTTTTCGGGGCCGAGTTTACAATGAGCAGTTCTTC. Full variable domain (rest looked up from reference TRBV28 and TRBJ2-1): DVKVTQSSRYLVKRTGEKVFLECVQDMDHENMFWYRQDPGLGLRLIYFSYDVKMKEKGDIPEGYSVSREKKERFSLILESASTNQTSMYLCASSFRGRVYNEQFFGPGTRLTVL.

This chain links TRBV9 with TRBJ2-3, with TRBD2 matching over 12 bases. There are 18 residues in the CDR3. J lost 1 base, V lost 2 bases, and 8 bases had no gene match. The V gene's germline CDR1 is SGDLS and CDR2 YYNGEE. CDR3 in amino acids: CASSVGASGGAGTDTQYF. DNA of the CDR3: TGTGCCAGCAGCGTGGGAGCTAGCGGGGGGGCCGGCACAGATACGCAGTATTTT.

V is TRBV19 and J is TRBJ2-1, with D possibly matching TRBD2 (6 bases). Germline V CDR1 and CDR2: LNHDA, SQIVND (reference sequence). The ends were cut back, 3 bases at V and 4 bases at J, with 16 bases in the middle. The CDR3 runs 16 residues. Here the CDR3 DNA reads TGTGCCAGTAGTATTGTCGGGAGTCTTTTTTACAATGAGCAGTTCTTC. It is translated as CASSIVGSLFYNEQFF.

The chain is built from TRBV28 and TRBJ2-3; 9 bases are shared with TRBD2. The CDR3 is 17 residues long. The germline V gene has CDR1 MDHEN and CDR2 SYDVKM. V dropped 4 bases and J dropped 4; count of bases not matched to a gene: 12. DNA of the CDR3: TGTGCCAGCAGTTGGGCGAATATGGCGGGGGGGGCAGATACGCAGTATTTT. Translation gives CASSWANMAGGADTQYF.

The genes are TRBV27 and TRBJ1-2, with TRBD1 matching 7 bases. This CDR3 region has 13 residues. Germline V gene sequence: CDR1 MNHEY, CDR2 SMNVEV (reference sequence). Germline trimming cut 2 bases from V and 3 bases from J; bases unmatched to any gene: 0. CDR3 region: CASSLDRDYGYTF. CDR3 sequence (DNA): TGTGCCAGCAGTTTAGACAGGGACTATGGCTACACCTTC.